The 18 T cell receptor beta chains given below trace back to one sample, sequenced in a study of cytomegalovirus exposure and HLA in healthy donors. PCR involved 60 Vbeta and 13 Jbeta primers. TCRdb's table, derived via immunoSEQ multiplex PCR, lists solely in-frame clones and lacks some. The table has approximately 170,000 clones, 73% seen once; the top ten hold 4.5% to 5.5%. The source material was PBMCs. The receptors were gathered from a woman under 30 in good health and CMV-seropositive.

This clone was picked up a small number of times. This rearrangement joins TRBV6-5 to TRBJ1-6, with D possibly matching TRBD1 (6 bases). The germline gives CDR1 MNHEY, CDR2 SVGAGI. V was pared by 5 bases and J by 6 bases, with 14 bases between. This CDR3 contains 15 residues. CDR3 in amino acids: CASSLGRGGNSPLHF. As DNA, the CDR3 is TGTGCCAGCAGTCTGGGACGAGGGGGTAATTCACCCCTCCACTTT.

The chain combines TRBV7-9 with TRBJ2-7; D may be TRBD1 (6 bases). The CDR3 is 15 amino acids. Trimming took 7 bases from V and 7 from J, leaving 23 bases between them. Germline CDR1 reads SEHNR; CDR2 reads FQNEAQ (reference sequence). The CDR3 reads CASTPQERGLGEQYF. The CDR3 DNA sequence: TGTGCCAGCACACCCCAGGAGAGGGGGTTGGGAGAGCAGTACTTC. Together with reference TRBV7-9 and TRBJ2-7, the CDR3 gives the full variable domain: DTGVSQNPRHKITKRGQNVTFRCDPISEHNRLYWYRQTLGQGPEFLTYFQNEAQLEKSRLLSDRFSAERPKGSFSTLEIQRTEQGDSAMYLCASTPQERGLGEQYFGPGTRLTVT.

The genes are TRBV4-2 and TRBJ1-1; D is unclear. V was trimmed by 2 bases and J by 8 bases, leaving 21 bases between them. The V gene's germline CDR1 is LGHNA and CDR2 YNFKEQ. The CDR3 extends over 16 amino acids. The CDR3 nucleotides read TGTGCCAGCAGCCAACAACCTTGGAGAACGGAAAAGGAAGCTTTCTTT. Protein product: CASSQQPWRTEKEAFF.

The genes are TRBV30 and TRBJ1-1; the match to TRBD1 covers 7 bases. CDR1 is GTSNPN and CDR2 is SVGIG in the germline V gene (reference sequence). The CDR3 runs 13 residues. With 5 bases clipped from V and 4 bases from J, the junction kept 7 bases outside the gene matches. The CDR3 here is CAWRRGTVTEAFF. CDR3 sequence (DNA): TGTGCCTGGCGAAGAGGGACAGTCACTGAAGCTTTCTTT.

This chain joins TRBV7-2 and TRBJ2-3; 8 positions match TRBD2. The CDR3 runs to 16 residues. V shed 2 bases, J shed 2 bases, and the junction held 6 bases outside the gene matches. Per germline, CDR1 SGHTA and CDR2 FQGNSA. Here the CDR3 reads CASSLPGLDNTDTQYF. CDR3 nucleotides: TGTGCCAGCAGCTTACCGGGACTAGATAACACAGATACGCAGTATTTT. Using reference TRBV7-2 and TRBJ2-3 for the parts outside the CDR3, the full variable domain is GAGVSQSPSNKVTEKGKDVELRCDPISGHTALYWYRQSLGQGLEFLIYFQGNSAPDKSGLPSDRFSAERTGGSVSTLTIQRTQQEDSAVYLCASSLPGLDNTDTQYFGPGTRLTVL.

The chain couples TRBV29-1 to TRBJ1-3; 8 positions agree with TRBD1. CDR1 is SQVTM, CDR2 ANQGSEA, per germline. This CDR3 spans 15 amino acids. V shed 0 bases, J shed 4 bases, and the junction held 5 bases outside the gene matches. Written as DNA, the CDR3 is TGCAGCGTTGAAGATCGGGCAGGGGGCGGAAACACCATATATTTT. Translation: CSVEDRAGGGNTIYF.

The chain uses TRBV7-9 and TRBJ1-2; D not certain. From germline, CDR1 is SEHNR and CDR2 FQNEAQ (reference sequence). The CDR3 covers 15 residues. V was shortened by 4 bases and J by 5 bases, with 17 bases between the two germline ends. The CDR3 spells CASSSADGKSYGYTF. In DNA form, the CDR3 reads TGTGCCAGCAGCTCCGCGGACGGGAAAAGTTATGGCTACACCTTC.

The rearrangement uses TRBV25-1 and TRBJ2-1, with 11 bases that match TRBD2. Trimming removed 5 bases from V and 3 bases from J; junction bases left unmatched: 6. There are 16 residues in the CDR3. The germline gives CDR1 MGHDK, CDR2 SYGVNS. CDR3 DNA: TGTGCCAGCAGTCTACGACTAGCGGGGAACTACAATGAGCAGTTCTTC. It is translated as CASSLRLAGNYNEQFF.

The V and J genes are TRBV29-1 and TRBJ1-6; D gene uncertain. Germline lookup yields CDR1 SQVTM and CDR2 ANQGSEA. The CDR3 contains 17 residues. The V and J ends lost 4 bases and 0 bases respectively, with 16 bases between them. CDR3 in DNA: TGCAGCGTTGTCGTGCAGAGGATTAGCTCCTATAATTCACCCCTCCACTTT. This sequence encodes CSVVVQRISSYNSPLHF.

V usage is TRBV19 and J usage is TRBJ1-2; D unresolved. Germline V gives CDR1 LNHDA, CDR2 SQIVND (reference sequence). V was trimmed by 5 bases and J by 9 bases, leaving 13 bases between them. The CDR3 length is 12 residues. This chain's CDR3 is CASSRESMRYTF. CDR3 nucleotide sequence: TGTGCCAGTAGTCGGGAATCCATGCGCTACACCTTC.

The genes are TRBV28 and TRBJ1-1; D unresolved. V was pared by 7 bases and J by 6 bases, with 9 bases between. From germline, CDR1 is MDHEN and CDR2 SYDVKM. This CDR3 has 11 residues. The CDR3 coding sequence is TGTGCCAGCATGTTCCTCGCTGAAGCTTTCTTT. The encoded protein is CASMFLAEAFF.

The J gene is TRBJ2-7, the V gene TRBV28; maybe TRBD1 (5 bases). Trimming took 2 bases from V and 5 from J, leaving 13 bases between them. Germline V lookup: CDR1 MDHEN, CDR2 SYDVKM. The CDR3 runs to 14 residues. CDR3 bases: TGTGCCAGCAGTTTAGGGCAGGGAAGGCACGAGCAGTACTTC. Translated, it gives CASSLGQGRHEQYF.

This chain joins TRBV29-1 and TRBJ2-5; 7 bases agree with TRBD1. The J call could be wrong; TRBJ2-7 is a better fit for the DNA end. Germline lookup yields CDR1 SQVTM and CDR2 ANQGSEA. This CDR3 is 14 amino acids long. The CDR3 here is CSVQPGTAFYEQYF. DNA of the CDR3: TGCAGCGTCCAACCCGGGACAGCGTTCTACGAGCAGTACTTC.

V and J are TRBV7-9 and TRBJ1-2; the D is unclear. V lost 7 bases and J 4 bases, leaving 16 bases between the germline ends. Germline CDR1 and CDR2: SEHNR and FQNEAQ (reference sequence). This CDR3 comprises 14 residues. CDR3: CASNRAGVLYGYTF. CDR3 bases: TGTGCCAGCAACCGTGCCGGGGTGCTCTATGGCTACACCTTC.

The rearrangement uses TRBV6-1 and TRBJ2-1; no reliable D call. Trimming cost V 1 base and J 2 bases, with 12 bases left between them. Germline V CDR1 and CDR2: MNHNS, SASEGT. CDR3 length: 16 residues. The CDR3 bases are TGTGCCAGCAGTGAAGGCGTCAGGTTGACCTACAATGAGCAGTTCTTC. It is translated as CASSEGVRLTYNEQFF.

This clone was observed a handful of times. The same CDR3 is also encoded by other DNA sequences in this sample. This chain connects TRBV20-1 to TRBJ2-5; D is unclear. The CDR3 has 11 amino acids. The germline CDR1 and CDR2 sequences are DFQATT and SNEGSKA (reference sequence). V was clipped by 4 bases and J by 2 bases, with 5 bases between them. The CDR3 nucleotides are TGCAGTGCTACCGGGCAAGAGACCCAGTACTTC. Protein: CSATGQETQYF.

V gene TRBV19 combines with J gene TRBJ1-5; the D gene is possibly TRBD1 (5 bases). Trimming took 7 bases from V and 9 from J, leaving 16 bases between them. Germline assignment: CDR1 LNHDA and CDR2 SQIVND (reference sequence). The CDR3 length is 13 residues. This chain's CDR3 is CASTLGVFLPQHF. DNA for the CDR3: TGTGCCAGTACTCTAGGGGTGTTTCTGCCCCAGCATTTT.

The genes are TRBV28 and TRBJ1-4; D gene uncertain. Trimming stripped 5 bases from V and 8 bases from J, with 21 bases between. The length of the CDR3 is 16 residues. Per germline, CDR1 MDHEN and CDR2 SYDVKM. DNA of the CDR3: TGTGCCAGCAGTCCCTCACCGACTTCCCTCTACGAAAAACTGTTTTTT. Translation gives CASSPSPTSLYEKLFF.